This T cell receptor (beta chain) was sequenced for a study of CD8 T cells in ankylosing spondylitis. This CDR3 comprises 13 residues. Germline CDR1 and CDR2: MNHNS and SASEGT. Trimming at V came to 10 bases and at J to 4 bases, leaving 4 bases not matched to a gene. TCRdb reprocessed the 5' RACE reads via MiXCR and lists one record per CDR3 protein. The data contain just over 350,000 distinct CDR3 sequences, about 20% of them singletons. Findings and limits, study-wide: Roughly eight highly homologous variants made up a TCR beta motif, and this motif appeared characteristic of ankylosing spondylitis blood.

Of note for this clonotype: What it binds is not known.

The V call is TRBV6-1, the J call TRBJ2-6; 7 positions agree with TRBD1. The specimen was blood, either unsorted or a sorted T cell fraction (not recorded which). The TCR comes from a male donor with ankylosing spondylitis or in good health (not recorded which). CDR3 residues: CATRGLGANVLTF. Written as DNA, the CDR3 is TGTGCCACAAGGGGGCTCGGGGCCAACGTCCTGACTTTC.